Listed here are 2 T cell receptor beta chains from one sample, sequenced in a study of T cell responses to AZD1222 COVID-19 vaccine (dated by TCRdb to the early 2020s). The library was made by the immunoSEQ multiplex PCR assay. This immuneACCESS table, as held by TCRdb, lists in-frame sequences with V and J called but not all clones. Of the missing ones, under half trace to an unresolved V gene in checked studies; the others have no known cause. Within this sample are approximately 150,000 clones, with 80% to 95% of them counted one time only. Clones ranked in the top ten supply roughly 1.3% of the sample. The time point label, as the study defines it: baseline before first vaccination. The specimen comprised peripheral blood, sampled on day 0 of AZD1222 vaccination. The source is an adult in good health.

This clone was detected once. One end of the junction fails to match germline, which may point to a read error. The chain carries TRBV2 and TRBJ1-5, with TRBD1 matching over 9 bases. CDR1 and CDR2 (germline): SNHLY, FYNNEI. The CDR3 is 14 residues long. The CDR3 DNA follows: TGTGCCAGCAGTGAGTACGGACAGGGGAGGGGAGTGCTTTTT. Amino acids: CASSEYGQGRGVLF.

The chain uses TRBV19 and TRBJ2-7; the match to TRBD1 covers 7 bases. CDR3 length: 15 amino acids. V dropped 6 bases and J dropped 4; count of bases not matched to a gene: 12. Looked up from germline, CDR1 is LNHDA and CDR2 is SQIVND (reference sequence). CDR3 in amino acids: CASSIQGTPRYEQYF. The CDR3 DNA follows: TGTGCCAGTAGCATACAGGGGACCCCCAGGTACGAGCAGTACTTC. The variable domain in full, with the rest retrieved from reference TRBV19 and TRBJ2-7, is DGGITQSPKYLFRKEGQNVTLSCEQNLNHDAMYWYRQDPGQGLRLIYYSQIVNDFQKGDIAEGYSVSREKKESFPLTVTSAQKNPTAFYLCASSIQGTPRYEQYFGPGTRLTVT.